This T cell receptor (beta chain) was sequenced for a study of T cell repertoires in cytomegalovirus infection. Overall study context: Carrying CMV and the relevant HLA type showed in public TCR beta signatures. Study-wide points: Summed frequency of shared TCR beta families picked out CMV carriers who also had the relevant HLA. CMV-specific HLA-C-restricted TCR beta clonotypes dominated the ex vivo response.

TCRdb ran MiXCR on the reads and lists one entry per CDR3 protein. The table shows around 260,000 distinct CDR3 sequences, with more than 20% occurring only once. This CDR3 region has 15 residues. J gave up 5 bases and V 5 bases, and 9 bases lay outside the gene matches. From germline, CDR1 is MDHEN and CDR2 SYDVKM. Turning to this clonotype: Its antigen is not known.

The sample was PBMCs. The source is a human donor in good health (CMV status not recorded). Some clones in this sample may be carry-over from other donors' samples. The V and J genes are TRBV28 and TRBJ1-5, with 7 bases aligning to TRBD1. This chain's CDR3 is CASSKGTDRDQPQHF. The CDR3 bases are TGTGCCAGCAGTAAAGGGACAGATCGGGATCAGCCCCAGCATTTT.